The sequence of this T cell receptor beta chain was determined in a study of T cell responses to AZD1222 COVID-19 vaccine. At the level of the study: Analyses pooled second doses at about 4 or about 12 weeks.

General study points: Reports say nearly half of spike-specific TCRs go after unmutated variant regions. Across the whole spike, CD4 TCRs peaked at regions 160-218 and 743-854.

Concerning this clone: Its antigen is unknown.

The protocol was immunoSEQ multiplex PCR, while the TCRdb copy is restricted to in-frame clones and leaves out a portion. The data contain more than 70,000 clones, 70% to 90% of them singletons. Germline V gene data show CDR1 as LNHDA and CDR2 as SQIVND (reference sequence). The germline V and J ends were trimmed by 9 bases and 0 bases, with 14 bases remaining between them. The CDR3 spans 14 residues. The receptor was isolated from an adult in good health. This rearrangement joins TRBV19 to TRBJ1-2; D call uncertain. This sample comprised peripheral blood, obtained on day 0 of AZD1222 vaccination. The DNA of the CDR3 is TGTGCCAGCCGAGAGGGTCGGGCTAACTATGGCTACACCTTC. The encoded protein is CASREGRANYGYTF.